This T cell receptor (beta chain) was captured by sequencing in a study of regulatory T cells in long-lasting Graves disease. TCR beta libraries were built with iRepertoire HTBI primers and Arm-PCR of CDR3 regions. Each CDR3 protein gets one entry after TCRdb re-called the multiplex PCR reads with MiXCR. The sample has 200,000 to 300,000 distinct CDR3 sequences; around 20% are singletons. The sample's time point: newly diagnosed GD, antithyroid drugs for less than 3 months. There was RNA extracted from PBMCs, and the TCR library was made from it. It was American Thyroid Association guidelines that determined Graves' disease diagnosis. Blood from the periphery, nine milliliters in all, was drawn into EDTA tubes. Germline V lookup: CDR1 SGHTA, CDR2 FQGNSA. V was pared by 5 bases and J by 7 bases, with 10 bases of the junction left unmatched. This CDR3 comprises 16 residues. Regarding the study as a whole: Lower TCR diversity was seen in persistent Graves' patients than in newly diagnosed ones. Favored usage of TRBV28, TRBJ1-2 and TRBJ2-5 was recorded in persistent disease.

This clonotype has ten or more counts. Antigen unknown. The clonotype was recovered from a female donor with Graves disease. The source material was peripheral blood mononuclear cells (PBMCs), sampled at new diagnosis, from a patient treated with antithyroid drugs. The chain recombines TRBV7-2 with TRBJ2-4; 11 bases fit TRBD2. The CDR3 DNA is TGTGCCAGCAGCACATATAGCGGGAGGGGCTTGAACATTCAGTACTTC. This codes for CASSTYSGRGLNIQYF.